Below, 28 T cell receptor beta chains from the same sample are listed, as sequenced in a study of cytotoxic CD8 clonotypes in ibrutinib-treated CLL. Assay used: immunoSEQ multiplex PCR; TCRdb lists only in-frame clones, some missing. This table has around 200,000 clones, about four fifths appearing once. Sequenced here: PBMCs, sampled after 12 months of ibrutinib treatment. These receptors all come from a human donor with chronic lymphocytic leukemia.

In its sample, this clone was seen once. The J gene is TRBJ2-1, the V gene TRBV5-4; the D call may be TRBD1 or TRBD2 (7 bases each). Trimming took 0 bases from V and 6 from J, leaving 13 bases between them. This CDR3 contains 15 residues. Germline V gene sequence: CDR1 SGHNT, CDR2 YYREEE (reference sequence). CDR3 bases: TGTGCCAGCAGCTTGGGGCCAGGGGGGGTCAATGAGCAGTTCTTC. It encodes CASSLGPGGVNEQFF.

This CDR3 reads CASSSLLFPGRDQPQHF. DNA for the CDR3: TGTGCCAGCAGCTCCCTCCTTTTCCCGGGGAGGGATCAGCCCCAGCATTTT. This rearrangement joins TRBV7-8 to TRBJ1-5; no reliable D call. Germline V CDR1 and CDR2: SGHVS, FQNEAQ. Trimming took off 4 bases at V and 5 bases at J, with 21 bases between the two ends. This CDR3 is 17 amino acids long.

The gene calls are TRBV29-1 and TRBJ2-2; D perhaps matches TRBD1 (6 bases). Trimming took off 2 bases at V and 6 bases at J, with 16 bases between the two ends. The CDR3 runs to 15 residues. Germline CDR1 and CDR2: SQVTM and ANQGSEA. CDR3 DNA sequence: TGCAGCGTTGAAACGGCAGGGGATAGCGCCGGGGAGCTGTTTTTT. It encodes CSVETAGDSAGELFF.

The rearrangement uses TRBV4-1 and TRBJ2-7; D call uncertain. V lost 1 base and J 0 bases, leaving 10 bases between the germline ends. The CDR3 is 15 residues long. Looked up from germline, CDR1 is MGHRA and CDR2 is YSYEKL. DNA of the CDR3: TGCGCCAGCAGCCAAGTCGGGCAACCCTCCTACGAGCAGTACTTC. Translation gives CASSQVGQPSYEQYF.

The CDR3: CASSPTGLRDTQYF. The DNA for the CDR3 is TGTGCCAGCAGCCCCACGGGACTCAGAGATACGCAGTATTTT. The chain employs TRBV9 and TRBJ2-3; D is possibly TRBD2 (6 bases). The germline V gene has CDR1 SGDLS and CDR2 YYNGEE. The CDR3 contains 14 residues. With 4 bases removed from V and 5 bases from J, the gap between germline ends came to 14 bases.

V and J are TRBV5-1 and TRBJ2-3, with D unclear. The CDR3 consists of 13 residues. V lost 4 bases to trimming and J lost 2 bases, with 8 bases between them. Per the germline V gene, CDR1 is SGHRS and CDR2 is YFSETQ. As DNA, the CDR3 is TGCGCCAGCAGCAACCCTTACACAGATACGCAGTATTTT. Translation: CASSNPYTDTQYF.

The rearrangement links TRBV5-1 to TRBJ2-1; D uncertain. This CDR3 is 12 amino acids long. Trimming took 7 bases from V and 6 from J, leaving 11 bases between them. The germline CDR1 and CDR2 sequences are SGHRS and YFSETQ. CDR3 sequence: CASYVLLNEQFF. CDR3 coding DNA: TGCGCCAGCTACGTCCTGCTCAATGAGCAGTTCTTC. Full variable domain (rest looked up from reference TRBV5-1 and TRBJ2-1): KAGVTQTPRYLIKTRGQQVTLSCSPISGHRSVSWYQQTPGQGLQFLFEYFSETQRNKGNFPGRFSGRQFSNSRSEMNVSTLELGDSALYLCASYVLLNEQFFGPGTRLTVL.

This chain links TRBV7-9 with TRBJ1-1; 7 bases agree with TRBD1. CDR1 and CDR2 from the germline V gene are SEHNR and FQNEAQ (reference sequence). V trimming: 5 bases; J trimming: 10 bases; junction bases outside the gene matches: 4. This CDR3 spans 11 amino acids. DNA for the CDR3: TGTGCCAGCAGCGTATCAGGGGGAGCTTTCTTT. Translated, it gives CASSVSGGAFF.

The chain combines TRBV25-1 with TRBJ2-7; 12 bases are a match to TRBD2. Looked up from germline, CDR1 is MGHDK and CDR2 is SYGVNS. The ends lost 3 bases at V and 2 bases at J; junction bases unmatched: 5. The CDR3 length is 16 residues. CDR3 protein: CASSEGLAGETYEQYF. The CDR3 coding sequence is TGTGCCAGCAGTGAGGGACTAGCGGGCGAGACCTACGAGCAGTACTTC.

The sample holds a few counts of this clone. The chain has TRBV7-2 and TRBJ1-5; D not certain. CDR1 and CDR2 (germline): SGHTA, FQGNSA. The CDR3 totals 13 residues. Trimming took off 5 bases at V and 5 bases at J, with 10 bases between the two ends. The CDR3 reads CASSRGEDQPQHF. As DNA, the CDR3 is TGTGCCAGCAGCCGCGGGGAGGATCAGCCCCAGCATTTT.

As to this clone: This CDR3 is also generated by other DNA sequences in the sample. The chain is built from TRBV7-9 and TRBJ1-2; 8 bases align to TRBD1. CDR1 and CDR2 (germline): SEHNR, FQNEAQ (reference sequence). V trimming: 5 bases; J trimming: 4 bases; junction bases outside the gene matches: 6. The CDR3 spans 14 residues. For the CDR3, the DNA is TGTGCCAGCAGCCCCGGACAGGGTGGCTATGGCTACACCTTC. Translating gives CASSPGQGGYGYTF.

The chain couples TRBV5-1 to TRBJ1-1; D gene unclear. This CDR3 spans 13 amino acids. V was trimmed by 0 bases and J by 5 bases, leaving 8 bases between them. Per the germline V gene, CDR1 is SGHRS and CDR2 is YFSETQ. As DNA, the CDR3 is TGCGCCAGCAGCTTGGGCGGGGTTACTGAAGCTTTCTTT. Amino acids: CASSLGGVTEAFF.

The chain combines TRBV5-4 with TRBJ2-1, with a tentative D call TRBD2 (6 bases). V lost 0 bases and J lost 4, with 11 bases in between. Germline CDR1 and CDR2: SGHNT and YYREEE (reference sequence). The CDR3 contains 15 residues. The CDR3 DNA reads TGTGCCAGCAGCTTGGGGGGGACTTCTTACAATGAGCAGTTCTTC. The encoded protein is CASSLGGTSYNEQFF.

This chain uses TRBV7-9 with TRBJ2-3; D is unclear. Trimming took 0 bases from V and 3 from J, leaving 4 bases between them. Germline V gene data show CDR1 as SEHNR and CDR2 as FQNEAQ (reference sequence). CDR3 size: 13 residues. In nucleotides, the CDR3 is TGTGCCAGCAGCTTAGCGACTACAGATACGCAGTATTTT. It yields the protein CASSLATTDTQYF. The full variable domain, with the rest looked up from reference TRBV7-9 and TRBJ2-3, is DTGVSQNPRHKITKRGQNVTFRCDPISEHNRLYWYRQTLGQGPEFLTYFQNEAQLEKSRLLSDRFSAERPKGSFSTLEIQRTEQGDSAMYLCASSLATTDTQYFGPGTRLTVL.

The chain carries TRBV9 and TRBJ2-2; 7 nucleotides align to TRBD1. CDR3 length: 16 residues. V dropped 4 bases and J dropped 1; count of bases not matched to a gene: 7. CDR1 is SGDLS, CDR2 YYNGEE, per germline. CDR3 protein: CASSLLGQVNTGELFF. CDR3 bases: TGTGCCAGCAGCCTTTTAGGACAGGTGAACACCGGGGAGCTGTTTTTT.

The chain links TRBV6-1 to TRBJ2-7; 7 bases agree with TRBD1. V gave up 3 bases and J gave up 3 bases; unmatched junction bases: 8. Germline V gene data show CDR1 as MNHNS and CDR2 as SASEGT. The CDR3 consists of 15 residues. CDR3: CASSEQGQSVYEQYF. CDR3 DNA sequence: TGTGCCAGCAGTGAGCAGGGACAGTCGGTCTACGAGCAGTACTTC.

About this clone itself: An end of the junction differs from the germline gene, which may be a read error. This rearrangement joins TRBV6-5 to TRBJ2-5; D not certain. CDR1 is MNHEY and CDR2 is SVGAGI in the germline V gene. The length of the CDR3 is 13 residues. CDR3 protein: CASSPGPQGTQYF. The DNA of the CDR3 is TGTGCCAGCAGCCCTGGGCCGCAAGGGACCCAGTACTTC.

V gene TRBV4-1 combines with J gene TRBJ1-2, with a weak D call TRBD1 (5 bases). The V end was cut by 4 bases, the J end by 0 bases, with 9 bases between. Germline V gene data show CDR1 as MGHRA and CDR2 as YSYEKL. This CDR3 has 14 amino acids. CDR3 coding DNA: TGCGCCAGCAGCCCCAGGGAGGCTAACTATGGCTACACCTTC. This encodes CASSPREANYGYTF.

This clone was picked up a small number of times. The CDR3 nucleotides are TGTGCCAGCAGCTCAGGACAGGGACCCTACGAGCAGTACTTC. Residues: CASSSGQGPYEQYF. This rearrangement joins TRBV7-6 to TRBJ2-7, with TRBD1 matching 8 bases. From germline, CDR1 is SGHVS and CDR2 FNYEAQ. V lost 4 bases to trimming and J lost 2 bases; unmatched junction nucleotides: 4. The CDR3 has 14 amino acids.

The CDR3 bases are TGTGCCAGCAGTTCCCCTCGACAGGGGTGGGGCGAGCAGTACTTC. This gives the protein CASSSPRQGWGEQYF. The V gene is TRBV27, the J gene TRBJ2-7; 8 bases agree with TRBD1. Trimming removed 4 bases from V and 6 bases from J; junction bases left unmatched: 11. Germline CDR1 is MNHEY and CDR2 is SMNVEV (reference sequence). This CDR3 region has 15 residues.

This sequence joins TRBV6-1 and TRBJ2-1; the D is unclear. The CDR3 is 13 residues long. Germline CDR1 MNHNS, CDR2 SASEGT. Trimming shortened V by 2 bases and J by 7 bases, and 9 bases separated the two germline ends. CDR3 loop: CASSELHANEQFF. The CDR3 DNA is TGTGCCAGCAGTGAACTACACGCTAATGAGCAGTTCTTC.

The rearrangement uses TRBV2 and TRBJ1-2; no clear D gene. Trimming took 5 bases from V and 3 from J, leaving 10 bases between them. The CDR3 length is 13 residues. Germline-derived CDR1 and CDR2 are SNHLY and FYNNEI. As DNA, the CDR3 is TGTGCCAGCAGTACCGGTCAGGACTATGGCTACACCTTC. Residues: CASSTGQDYGYTF.

The chain joins TRBV10-3 to TRBJ2-7, with D uncertain. Trimming removed 0 bases from V and 5 bases from J, with 8 bases in between. There are 13 residues in the CDR3. The germline V gene has CDR1 ENHRY and CDR2 SYGVKD. CDR3 in amino acids: CAISESPRDEQYF. In DNA, the CDR3 is TGTGCCATCAGTGAGTCACCAAGGGACGAGCAGTACTTC.

The chain joins TRBV28 to TRBJ2-7; D is unclear. The germline V and J ends were trimmed by 1 base and 6 bases, with 10 bases remaining between them. This CDR3 has 13 amino acids. From germline, CDR1 is MDHEN and CDR2 SYDVKM. The CDR3 spells CASSLSGPSEQYF. As DNA, the CDR3 is TGTGCCAGCAGTTTATCCGGACCCTCCGAGCAGTACTTC.

This chain joins TRBV7-6 and TRBJ2-7, with D unclear. Trimming took 5 bases from V and 0 from J, leaving 20 bases between them. Germline V CDR1 and CDR2: SGHVS, FNYEAQ. The CDR3 is 17 residues long. The CDR3 DNA reads as TGTGCCAGCAGCCTCGGGTTGGCAGGCGGTAGCTCCTACGAGCAGTACTTC. Encoded protein: CASSLGLAGGSSYEQYF. The full variable domain, completed using reference TRBV7-6 and TRBJ2-7, is GAGVSQSPRYKVTKRGQDVALRCDPISGHVSLYWYRQALGQGPEFLTYFNYEAQQDKSGLPNDRFSAERPEGSISTLTIQRTEQRDSAMYRCASSLGLAGGSSYEQYFGPGTRLTVT.

This clone was found once. The rearrangement uses TRBV19 and TRBJ1-1; a weak D match, TRBD1 (6 bases). Germline CDR1 reads LNHDA; CDR2 reads SQIVND (reference sequence). CDR3 length equals 11 residues. V dropped 8 bases and J dropped 8 bases, with 12 bases sitting between them. The CDR3, as DNA: TGTGCCAGTGCCACAGGGAACGAAGCTTTCTTT. Its translation: CASATGNEAFF.

This rearrangement joins TRBV6-1 to TRBJ1-4; D unclear. The CDR3 extends over 13 amino acids. V was shortened by 4 bases and J by 8 bases, with 11 bases between the two germline ends. Germline V gives CDR1 MNHNS, CDR2 SASEGT. CDR3 nucleotides: TGTGCCAGCAGTGTTAACGGAGGGGAAAAACTGTTTTTT. This codes for CASSVNGGEKLFF.

The gene calls are TRBV5-1 and TRBJ1-1, with 10 bases matching TRBD1. V lost 3 bases and J lost 2; bases outside the gene matches: 1. The germline CDR1 and CDR2 sequences are SGHRS and YFSETQ. The CDR3 loop spans 14 amino acids. CDR3 DNA sequence: TGCGCCAGCAGCTGGACAGGGGGAAACACTGAAGCTTTCTTT. It translates to CASSWTGGNTEAFF.